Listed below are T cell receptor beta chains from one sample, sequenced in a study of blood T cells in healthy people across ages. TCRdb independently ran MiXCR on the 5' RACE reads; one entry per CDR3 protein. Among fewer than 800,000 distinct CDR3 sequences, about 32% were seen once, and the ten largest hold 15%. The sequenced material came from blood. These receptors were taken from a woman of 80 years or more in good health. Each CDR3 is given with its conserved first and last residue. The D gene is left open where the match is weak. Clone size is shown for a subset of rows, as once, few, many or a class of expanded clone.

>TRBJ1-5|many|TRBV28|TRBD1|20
TGTGCCAGCAGTTCCCCCGGGGACAGGGTAAATGTTCCCGGCAATCAGCCCCAGCATTTT
CASSSPGDRVNVPGNQPQHF
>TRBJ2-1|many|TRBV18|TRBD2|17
TGTGCCAGCTCACCGAGGCGGCTAGCGGGCTCCTACAATGAGCAGTTCTTC
CASSPRRLAGSYNEQFF
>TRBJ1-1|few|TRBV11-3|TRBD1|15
TGTGCCAGCAGTCGCAACCAGGGGGAGGGAGCTGAAGCTTTCTTT
CASSRNQGEGAEAFF
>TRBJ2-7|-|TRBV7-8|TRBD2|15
TGTGCCAGCCTTCTGGCTAGCGGGGGGGCCTACGAGCAGTACTTC
CASLLASGGAYEQYF
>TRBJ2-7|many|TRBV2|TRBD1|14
TGTGCCAGCCTCCGTGGCCAGGGGGTCGACGAGCAGTACTTC
CASLRGQGVDEQYF
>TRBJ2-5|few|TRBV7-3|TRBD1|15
TGTGCCAGCAGCTTATTGGCAGGGGGCTTAAATGAGCAGTACTTC
CASSLLAGGLNEQYF
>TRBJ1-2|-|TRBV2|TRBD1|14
TGTGCCAGCAGTCAAGGACAGGGGGTAGATGGCTACACCTTC
CASSQGQGVDGYTF
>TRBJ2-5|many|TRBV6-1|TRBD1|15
TGTGCCAGCAGTGAAGACAGGGGGCCAGGAGAGACCCAGTACTTC
CASSEDRGPGETQYF
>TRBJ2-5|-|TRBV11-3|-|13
TGTGCCAGCCGGAACCTAGGGGAAGAGACCCAGTACTTC
CASRNLGEETQYF
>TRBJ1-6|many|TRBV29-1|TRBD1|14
TGCAGCGTCGCAACAGGGGGCGATAATTCACCCCTCCACTTT
CSVATGGDNSPLHF
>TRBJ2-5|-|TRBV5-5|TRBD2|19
TGTGCCAGCAGCTTGGGGGGGTACGGGACTAGGGGTCAAGAAGAGACCCAGTACTTC
CASSLGGYGTRGQEETQYF
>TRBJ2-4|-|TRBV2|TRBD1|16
TGTGCCAGCAGTCATACAGGGGAATTTGCCAAAAACATTCAGTACTTC
CASSHTGEFAKNIQYF
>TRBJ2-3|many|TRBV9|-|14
TGTGCCAGCAGCGTCCGTATTAGCACAGATACGCAGTATTTT
CASSVRISTDTQYF
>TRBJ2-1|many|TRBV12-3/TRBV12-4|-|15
TGTGCCAGCAGTTCCGGGACAATACCCGGTAATGAGCAGTTCTTC
CASSSGTIPGNEQFF
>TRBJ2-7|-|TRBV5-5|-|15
TGTGCCAGCAGCTTGGTGCTACGAGTCCCTAACGAGCAGTACTTC
CASSLVLRVPNEQYF
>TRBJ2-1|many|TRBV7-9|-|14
TGTGCCAGCAGCTTGGGGCAATTTAGCAATGAGCAGTTCTTC
CASSLGQFSNEQFF
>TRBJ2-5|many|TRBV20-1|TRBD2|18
TGCAGTGCTGGTTCCGGGACTAGCGGGGGCCTCATCCAAGAGACCCAGTACTTC
CSAGSGTSGGLIQETQYF
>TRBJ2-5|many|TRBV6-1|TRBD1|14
TGTGCCAGCAGCCGGGACAGCACCCAAGAGACCCAGTACTTC
CASSRDSTQETQYF
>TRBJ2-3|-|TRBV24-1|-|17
TGTGCCACCAGTGATTTTGTCCGGGACGGACGCACAGATACGCAGTATTTT
CATSDFVRDGRTDTQYF
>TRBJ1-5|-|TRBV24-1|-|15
TGTGCCACCAGTGACCGCGGGGGTTCTAATCAGCCCCAGCATTTT
CATSDRGGSNQPQHF
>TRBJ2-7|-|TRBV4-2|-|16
TGTGCCAGCAGCCAAGAAGATGCCCCTTCAATCGACGAGCAGTACTTC
CASSQEDAPSIDEQYF
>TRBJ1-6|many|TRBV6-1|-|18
TGTGCCAGCAGTGAAGCGGATGGAATGGGGGCCTACAATTCACCCCTCCACTTT
CASSEADGMGAYNSPLHF
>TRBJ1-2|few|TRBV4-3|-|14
TGCGCCAGCAGCCAAGATGGGAGGGACTATGGCTACACCTTC
CASSQDGRDYGYTF
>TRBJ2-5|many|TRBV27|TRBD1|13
TGTGCCAGCGGCAGGGGGCTTGCTGAGACCCAGTACTTC
CASGRGLAETQYF
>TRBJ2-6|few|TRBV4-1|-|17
TGCGCCAGCAGCCAAGATAAGGTTTTCTCTGGGGCCAACGTCCTGACTTTC
CASSQDKVFSGANVLTF
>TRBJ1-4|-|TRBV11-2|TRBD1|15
TGTGCCAGCGCCCAGGGAGGGGGCAGAGGTGAAAAACTGTTTTTT
CASAQGGGRGEKLFF
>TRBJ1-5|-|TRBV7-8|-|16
TGTGCCAGCAGCAATAGTGAGGGTATAATGAATCAGCCCCAGCATTTT
CASSNSEGIMNQPQHF
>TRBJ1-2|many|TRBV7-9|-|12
TGTGCCAGCAGCCCAACTAACTATGGCTACACCTTC
CASSPTNYGYTF
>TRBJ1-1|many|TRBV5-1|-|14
TGCGCCAGCAGCTTGGACGATCTGAACACTGAAGCTTTCTTT
CASSLDDLNTEAFF
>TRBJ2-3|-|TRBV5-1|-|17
TGCGCCAGCAGCCGCCTGAACCTAGGGCCGACCACAGATACGCAGTATTTT
CASSRLNLGPTTDTQYF
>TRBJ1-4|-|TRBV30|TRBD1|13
TGTGCCTGGGACGGACAGGGTGGTGAAAAACTGTTTTTT
CAWDGQGGEKLFF
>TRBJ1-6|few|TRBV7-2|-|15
TGTGCCAGCAGCTTAGTCGGGACGGAAGTTTCACCCCTCCACTTT
CASSLVGTEVSPLHF
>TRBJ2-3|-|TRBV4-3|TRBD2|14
TGCGCCAGCAGCCAAGATAGAACGGGGGGGCGGCAGTATTTT
CASSQDRTGGRQYF
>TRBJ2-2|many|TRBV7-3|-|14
TGTGCCAGCAGCCCGACTAGTGTGCACGGGGAGCTGTTTTTT
CASSPTSVHGELFF
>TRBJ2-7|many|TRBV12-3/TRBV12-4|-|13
TGTGCCAGCACCGTAGGATACACGGGCGAGCAGTACTTC
CASTVGYTGEQYF
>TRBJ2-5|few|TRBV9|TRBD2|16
TGTGCCAGCAGCGTAGAGGGAGCGGGGGGCAGGGAGACCCAGTACTTC
CASSVEGAGGRETQYF
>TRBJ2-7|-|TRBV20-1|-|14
TGCAGTGCCCTGACAGTCCTAGGGAGGTACGAGCAGTACTTC
CSALTVLGRYEQYF
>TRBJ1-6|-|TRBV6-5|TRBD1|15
TGTGCCAGCAGTTATCGGGACAGCAATAATTCACCCCTCCACTTT
CASSYRDSNNSPLHF
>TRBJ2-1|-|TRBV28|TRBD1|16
TGTGCCAGCAGTCCGATAACAGGGGCGAGGAGGAGTGAGCAGTTCTTC
CASSPITGARRSEQFF
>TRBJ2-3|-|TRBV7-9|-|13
TGTGCCAGCAGCTTAGGGGAAGGGGACACGCAGTATTTT
CASSLGEGDTQYF
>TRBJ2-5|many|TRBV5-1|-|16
TGCGCCAGCAGCTTGGGGGGCCAGGGGATACGGGAGACCCAGTACTTC
CASSLGGQGIRETQYF
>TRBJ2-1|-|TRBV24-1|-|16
TGTGCCACCGGTGATTTCGGCGGCAGCTCCTACAATGAGCAGTTCTTC
CATGDFGGSSYNEQFF